This T cell receptor beta chain appears in the sequencing data of a study of blood T cell repertoires in COVID-19. Profiled with immunoSEQ multiplex PCR; TCRdb holds only in-frame clones, not every one. The sample has fewer than 400,000 clones, over 70% seen once. There are 13 residues in the CDR3. Trimming left V 9 bases short and J 0 bases short, with 8 bases between. Germline values: CDR1 LGHDT, CDR2 YNNKEL (reference sequence). Sequenced sample: PBMCs or T cells enriched from blood (not recorded which). The chain combines TRBV3-1 (or the pseudogene TRBV3-2) with TRBJ2-2; D uncertain. This sequence was found in a man aged 25-45 years who had recovered from COVID-19. CDR3 region: CARRPANTGELFF. DNA for the CDR3: TGTGCCAGGCGGCCAGCGAACACCGGGGAGCTGTTTTTT.